This TCR beta chain was identified during a study of T-cell reconstitution after alpha-beta-depleted transplantation in children. During its preparation, the TCRbeta library received unique molecular identifiers. TCRdb reprocessed the PCR reads with MiXCR, giving one entry per CDR3 protein. There are about 540,000 distinct CDR3 sequences in the sample; 18% occur only once, and less than 4% lies in the top ten. Germline V gives CDR1 MNHNS, CDR2 SASEGT. Trimming stripped 1 base from V and 2 bases from J, with 27 bases between. This CDR3 has 20 residues. The chain combines TRBV6-1 with TRBJ2-7; a weak D match, TRBD2 (6 bases). The sequences come from PBMCs from the stem cell graft donor, collected from the stem cell graft. The sequence was obtained from a human donor who donated a stem cell graft to a child with acute lymphoblastic leukemia. The CDR3 spells CASSEGGIAEYVAGTYEQYF. CDR3 bases: TGTGCCAGCAGTGAAGGAGGGATCGCGGAGTACGTGGCGGGAACCTACGAGCAGTACTTC.